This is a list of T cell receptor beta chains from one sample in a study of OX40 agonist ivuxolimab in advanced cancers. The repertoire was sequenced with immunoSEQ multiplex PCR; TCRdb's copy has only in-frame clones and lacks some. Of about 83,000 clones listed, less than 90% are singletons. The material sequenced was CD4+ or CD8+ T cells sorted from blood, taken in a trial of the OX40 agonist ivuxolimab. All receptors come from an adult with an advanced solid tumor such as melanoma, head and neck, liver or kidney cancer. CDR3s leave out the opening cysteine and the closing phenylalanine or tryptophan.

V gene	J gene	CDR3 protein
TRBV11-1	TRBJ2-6	ASSSTGLGANVLT
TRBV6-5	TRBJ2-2	ASSYPRTGKAGELF
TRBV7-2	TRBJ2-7	ASSRGQGVFYEQY
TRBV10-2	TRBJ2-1	ASTGPETSGYNEQF
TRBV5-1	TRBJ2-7	ASSLEGSGPYEQY
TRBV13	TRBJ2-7	ASSLGRRSNEQY
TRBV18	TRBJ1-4	ASSPRAQGGKEKLF
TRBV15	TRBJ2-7	ATSRDRNGYEQY
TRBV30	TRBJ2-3	AWSGGEGTDTQY
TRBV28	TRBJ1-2	ASGLGTGLTYGYT
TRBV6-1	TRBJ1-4	ASSEGSIRNEKLF
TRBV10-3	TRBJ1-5	AISDDQDNQPQH
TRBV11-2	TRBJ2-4	ASSLGVREVAKNIQY
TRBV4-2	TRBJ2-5	ASSTLGDWEETQY
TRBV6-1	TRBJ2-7	ASSEAPGQLYEQY
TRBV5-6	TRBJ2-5	ASSPPAVQETQY
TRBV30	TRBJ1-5	AWTQGANSNQPQH
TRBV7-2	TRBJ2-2	ASSWGDLRELF
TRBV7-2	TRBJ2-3	ASSTQPGVPDTQY
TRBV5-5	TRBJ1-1	ASSPRTGNTEAF
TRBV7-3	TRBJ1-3	ASSFQPGNTIY
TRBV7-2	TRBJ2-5	ASSFYRQETQY
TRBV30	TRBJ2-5	AWSVHSAGARQETQY
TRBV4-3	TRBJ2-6	ASSQESGFSSGANVLT
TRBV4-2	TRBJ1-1	ASSQGTGYTEAF
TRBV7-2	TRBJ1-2	ASSQRSDRGGRGYT
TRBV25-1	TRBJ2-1	ASSEWGGFDEQF
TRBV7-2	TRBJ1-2	ASSLVGGSGYGYT
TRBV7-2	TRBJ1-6	ASSLIQGAYNSPLH
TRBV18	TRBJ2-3	ASSLGGTDTQY
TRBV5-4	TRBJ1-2	ASSTPTGWEGYT
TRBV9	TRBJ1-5	ASSPGNNQPQH
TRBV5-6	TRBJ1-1	ASSYDRGYNTEAF
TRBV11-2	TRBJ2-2	ASSLTRDTGELF
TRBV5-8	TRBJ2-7	ASSLGQGAYEQY
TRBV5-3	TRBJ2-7	ARSLVQSYEQY
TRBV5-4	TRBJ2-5	ASSRRATGEETQY
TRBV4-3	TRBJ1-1	ASSQDPTPRAEAF
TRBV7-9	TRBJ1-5	ASSPGTGAPNQPQH
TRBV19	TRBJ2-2	ASSIGSLNTGELF
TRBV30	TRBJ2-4	AWSERDRRNIQY
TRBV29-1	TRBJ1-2	SVGDAERYGYT
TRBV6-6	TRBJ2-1	ASRPGTGGMSEQF
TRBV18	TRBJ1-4	ASSPTRLATNEKLF
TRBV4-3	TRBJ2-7	ASSQGGSSYEQY
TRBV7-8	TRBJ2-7	ASSLTGSSYEQY
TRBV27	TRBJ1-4	ASSLDATNEKLF
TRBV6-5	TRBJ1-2	ASSYSKSGIYGYT
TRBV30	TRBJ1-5	AWSVGGDQPQH
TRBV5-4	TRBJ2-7	ASSPRGFYEQY
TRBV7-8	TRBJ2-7	ASSSRTGGIYEQY
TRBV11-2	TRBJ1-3	ASSRRRYSGNTIY
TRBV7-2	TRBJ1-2	ASSLVGQGDYGYT
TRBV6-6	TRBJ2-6	ASLSQTSGANVLT
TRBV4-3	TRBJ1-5	ASSQEMRGDQPQH
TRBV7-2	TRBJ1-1	ASSLYRGMNTEAF
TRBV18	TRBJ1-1	ASSPGMGAGTEAF
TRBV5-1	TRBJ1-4	ASSLAIRAGSEKLF
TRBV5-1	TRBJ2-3	ASSEGGGTDTQY
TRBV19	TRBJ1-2	ASSSSAGALAIYGYT